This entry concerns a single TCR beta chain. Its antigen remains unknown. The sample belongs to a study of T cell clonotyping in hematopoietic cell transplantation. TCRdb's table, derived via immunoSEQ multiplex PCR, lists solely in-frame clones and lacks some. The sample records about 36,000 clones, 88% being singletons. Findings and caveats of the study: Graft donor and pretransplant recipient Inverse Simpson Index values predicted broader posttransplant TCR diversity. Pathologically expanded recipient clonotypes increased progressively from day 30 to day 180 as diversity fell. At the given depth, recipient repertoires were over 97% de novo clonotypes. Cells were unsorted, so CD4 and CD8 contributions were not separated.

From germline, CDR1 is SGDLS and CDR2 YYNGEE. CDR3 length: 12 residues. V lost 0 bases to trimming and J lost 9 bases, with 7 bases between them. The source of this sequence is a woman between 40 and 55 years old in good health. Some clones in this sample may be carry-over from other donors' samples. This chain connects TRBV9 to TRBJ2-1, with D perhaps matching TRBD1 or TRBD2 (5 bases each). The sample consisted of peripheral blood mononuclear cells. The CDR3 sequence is CASSVVGGEQFF. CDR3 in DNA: TGTGCCAGCAGCGTAGTTGGGGGTGAGCAGTTCTTC.